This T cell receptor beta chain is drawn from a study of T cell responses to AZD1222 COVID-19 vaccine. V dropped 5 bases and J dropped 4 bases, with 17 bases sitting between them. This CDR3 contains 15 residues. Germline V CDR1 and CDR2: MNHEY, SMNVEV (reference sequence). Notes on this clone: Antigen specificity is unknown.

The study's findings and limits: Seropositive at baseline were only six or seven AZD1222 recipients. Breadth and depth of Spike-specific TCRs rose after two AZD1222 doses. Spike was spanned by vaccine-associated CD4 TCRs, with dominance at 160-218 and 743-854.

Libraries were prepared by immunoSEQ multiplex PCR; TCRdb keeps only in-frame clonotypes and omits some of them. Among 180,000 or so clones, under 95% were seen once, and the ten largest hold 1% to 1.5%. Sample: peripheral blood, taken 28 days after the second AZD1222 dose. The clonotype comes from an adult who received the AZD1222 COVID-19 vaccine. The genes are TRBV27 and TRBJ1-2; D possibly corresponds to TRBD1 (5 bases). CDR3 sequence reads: CASSGGGYFPYGYTF. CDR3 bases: TGTGCCAGCAGTGGTGGGGGGTATTTTCCCTATGGCTACACCTTC.